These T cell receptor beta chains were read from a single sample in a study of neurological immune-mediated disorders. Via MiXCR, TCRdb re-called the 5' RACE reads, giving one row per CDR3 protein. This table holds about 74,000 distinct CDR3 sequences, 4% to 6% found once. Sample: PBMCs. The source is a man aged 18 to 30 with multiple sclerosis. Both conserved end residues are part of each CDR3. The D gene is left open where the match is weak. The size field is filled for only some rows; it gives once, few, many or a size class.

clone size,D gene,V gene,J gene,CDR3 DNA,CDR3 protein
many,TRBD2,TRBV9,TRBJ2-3,TGTGCCAGCAGCAGAGGGACTAGCGGGATTTCAGATACGCAGTATTTT,CASSRGTSGISDTQYF
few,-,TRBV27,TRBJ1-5,TGTGCCAGCAGTTTCAATGGGCAGCCCCAGAATTTT,CASSFNGQPQNF
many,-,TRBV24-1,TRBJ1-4,TGTGCCACCGCCCTAGGGTCGGATGAAAAACTGTTTTTT,CATALGSDEKLFF
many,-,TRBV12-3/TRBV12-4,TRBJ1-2,TGTGCCAGCAGTTTACCGAACAGGGATCTGAATGGCTACACCTTC,CASSLPNRDLNGYTF
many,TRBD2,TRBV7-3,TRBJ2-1,TGTGCCAGCAGCCAGACTAGCGGCCTTTACAATGAGCAGTTCTTC,CASSQTSGLYNEQFF
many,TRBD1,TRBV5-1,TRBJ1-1,TGCGCCAGCAGCGCGGGACAGGGGGCCACTGAAGCTTTCTTT,CASSAGQGATEAFF
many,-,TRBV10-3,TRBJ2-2,TGTGCCATCAGTGGCGCCTCAGGGAGGACCGGGGAGCTGTTTTTT,CAISGASGRTGELFF
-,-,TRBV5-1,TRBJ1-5,TGCGCCAGCAGCTTCACGGGGGATAGCAATCAGCCCCAGAATTTT,CASSFTGDSNQPQNF
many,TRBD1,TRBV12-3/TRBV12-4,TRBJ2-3,TGTGCCAGCAGCGCACCGTCCGGGACAGCCACGCAGTATTTT,CASSAPSGTATQYF
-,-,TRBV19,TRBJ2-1,TGTGCCAGTAGACAGGGCTACAATGAGCAGTTCTTC,CASRQGYNEQFF
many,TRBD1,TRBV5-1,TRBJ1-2,TGCGCCAGCAGCGCCGGACAGGGAGTTGATGGCTACACCTTC,CASSAGQGVDGYTF
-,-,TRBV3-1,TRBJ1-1,TGTGCCAGCAGCTCAAGGGGGATGGGCGCTTTCTTT,CASSSRGMGAFF
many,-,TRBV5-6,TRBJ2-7,TGTGCCAGCAGCGCGACCGGGGACTCGAGCTCCTACGAGCAGTACTTC,CASSATGDSSSYEQYF
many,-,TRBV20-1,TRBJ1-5,TGCAGTGCTAGAGATGGGACGGTAGGCAATCAGCCCCAGCATTTT,CSARDGTVGNQPQHF
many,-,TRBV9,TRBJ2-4,TGTGCCAGCAGCGCCGACCTGGGGAGGACCAAAAACATTCAGTACTTC,CASSADLGRTKNIQYF
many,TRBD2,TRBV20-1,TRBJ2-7,TGCAGTGCTAGAGATAGGGCGGGGGGCGGACCCTACGAGCAGTACTTC,CSARDRAGGGPYEQYF
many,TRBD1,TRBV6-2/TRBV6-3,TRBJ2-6,TGTGCCAGCAGCTGGGACAGGAACTCTGGGGCCAACGTCCTGACTTTC,CASSWDRNSGANVLTF
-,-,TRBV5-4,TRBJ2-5,TGTGCCAGCAGCGGACCGGGACTCCCTTCGGAGACCCAGTACTTC,CASSGPGLPSETQYF
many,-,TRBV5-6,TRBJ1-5,TGTGCCAGCAGCTTTACGGGGAAGGGCAATCAGCCCCAGCATTTT,CASSFTGKGNQPQHF
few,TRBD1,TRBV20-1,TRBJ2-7,TGCAGTGGCTGGACAGGGACCTCCTCCTACGAGCAGTACTTC,CSGWTGTSSYEQYF
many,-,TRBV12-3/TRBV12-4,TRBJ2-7,TGTGCCAGCAGTTTTGCCAGGAACTACGAGCAGTACTTC,CASSFARNYEQYF
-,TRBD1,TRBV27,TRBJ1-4,TGTGCCAGCAGTCCGACAGGGGTGGGGGAAAAACTGTTTTTT,CASSPTGVGEKLFF
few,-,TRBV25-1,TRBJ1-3,TGTGCCAGCAAATGTACAGAGTACTCTGGAAACACCATATATTTT,CASKCTEYSGNTIYF
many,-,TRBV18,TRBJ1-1,TGTGCCAGCTCAACGACAGGCACTGAAGCTTTCTTT,CASSTTGTEAFF
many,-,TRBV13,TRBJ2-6,TGTGCCAGCAGCCCGACGGAGAGATTCCTCTCTGGGGCCAACGTCCTGACTTTC,CASSPTERFLSGANVLTF
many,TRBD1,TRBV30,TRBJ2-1,TGTGCCTGGAGCTACGACAGGGAATTGGGTGAGCAGTTCTTC,CAWSYDRELGEQFF
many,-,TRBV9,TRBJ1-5,TGTGCCAGCAGCGTAGGAGGTGATGGCAGGAATAAGGATAGCAATCAGCCCCAGAATTTT,CASSVGGDGRNKDSNQPQNF
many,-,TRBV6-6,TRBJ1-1,TGTGCCAGCACCTACCATGGTTGGAAGAACACTGAAGCTTTCTTT,CASTYHGWKNTEAFF
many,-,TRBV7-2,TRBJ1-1,TGTGCCAGCAGCTTATCCCAGAGGACTGAAGCTTTCTTT,CASSLSQRTEAFF
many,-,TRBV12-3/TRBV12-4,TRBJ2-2,TGTGCCAGCAGTTGGAGACAGAGCGGGGAGCTGTTTTTT,CASSWRQSGELFF
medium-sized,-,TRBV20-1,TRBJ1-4,TGCAGTGCTAGAGGGAGGCAGGGCGTTGAAAAACTGTTTTTT,CSARGRQGVEKLFF
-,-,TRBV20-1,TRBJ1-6,TGCAGTGCTACCTCTGGGGGAGGGTTTAATTCACCCCTCAACTTT,CSATSGGGFNSPLNF
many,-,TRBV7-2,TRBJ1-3,TGTGCCAGCAGCTTAGAGGTCTACTCACCGATATATTTT,CASSLEVYSPIYF
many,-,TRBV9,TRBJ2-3,TGTGCCAGCAGCGTTGGACCTGCTACAGATACGCAGTATTTT,CASSVGPATDTQYF
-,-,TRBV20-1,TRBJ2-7,TGCAGTGCTAGTTGGGGCAGCGAGCAGTACTTC,CSASWGSEQYF
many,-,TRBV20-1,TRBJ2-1,TGCAGTGCTAGAGCAGGGGGGGGCTCCTACAATGAGCAGTTCTTC,CSARAGGGSYNEQFF
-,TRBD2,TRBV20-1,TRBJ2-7,TGCAGTGCTAGAGAAGGGAGGCTAGCGGCCCAGCAAGAGCAGTACTTC,CSAREGRLAAQQEQYF
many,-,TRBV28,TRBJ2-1,TGTGCCAGCAGTTCCCTCTCCCCCAATGAGCAGTTCTTC,CASSSLSPNEQFF
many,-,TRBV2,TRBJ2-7,TGTGCCAGCAGTGACGGGCTAGCGACCTCCTACGAGCAGTACTTC,CASSDGLATSYEQYF
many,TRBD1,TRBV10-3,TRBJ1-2,TGTGCCATCAGTGAGAGAGACAGGGGTTCTGGCTACACCTTC,CAISERDRGSGYTF
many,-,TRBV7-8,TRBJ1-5,TGTGCCAGCAGCTTAGAGGGGTTTGGGGAGGACAATCAGCCCCAGCATTTT,CASSLEGFGEDNQPQHF
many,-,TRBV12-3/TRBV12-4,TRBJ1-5,TGTGCCAGCAGTTTAGCAGAAACCAAAAATCAGCCCCAGCATTTT,CASSLAETKNQPQHF
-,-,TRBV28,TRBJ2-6,TGTGCCAGCAGCCCTTCTCCAGGGAACACTGGGGCCAAAGTCCTGACTTTC,CASSPSPGNTGAKVLTF
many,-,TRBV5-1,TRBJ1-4,TGCGCCAGCAGTAGGTTGGGGACAATTAATGAAAAACTGTTTTTT,CASSRLGTINEKLFF
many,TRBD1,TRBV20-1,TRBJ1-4,TGCAGTGCTAGACCACCGGGGACAGCCTTTAATGAAAAACTGTTTTTT,CSARPPGTAFNEKLFF
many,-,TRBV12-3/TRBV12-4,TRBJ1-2,TGTGCCAGCAGTTTATGGGGGGCGGACTATGGCTACACCTTC,CASSLWGADYGYTF
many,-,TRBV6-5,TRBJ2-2,TGTGCCAGCAGTTACCGCCGGCCACCGAACACCGGGGAGCTGTTTTTT,CASSYRRPPNTGELFF